The rows below give T cell receptor beta chains drawn from one sample of a study of metastatic and nonmetastatic thyroid tumors. Through MiXCR, TCRdb re-clonotyped the PCR reads. The data contain under 40,000 clones, roughly 15% of them singletons. The sequenced sample consisted of blood. These receptors originate from a female donor with papillary thyroid cancer or a benign thyroid nodule (not recorded which). Some clones in this sample may be carry-over from other donors' samples. Each CDR3 is given with its conserved first and last residue. The order of the fields is J gene, D gene, clone size, V gene, CDR3 protein, CDR3 DNA. D genes are given only for firm matches. Clone sizes are given selectively: once, few, many, or a class where the clone is expanded.

TRBJ2-1	NA	many	TRBV9	CASSVDRERRGNEQFF	TGTGCCAGCAGCGTAGACCGGGAGAGACGGGGCAATGAGCAGTTCTTC
TRBJ2-1	NA	many	TRBV27	CASSLSGTLNSYNEQFF	TGTGCCAGCAGTTTATCCGGGACTCTTAACTCCTACAATGAGCAGTTCTTC
TRBJ2-3	NA	NA	TRBV6-2/TRBV6-3	CASSWSARTLTTGTQYF	TGTGCCAGCAGTTGGTCCGCTAGAACCCTAACCACAGGTACGCAGTATTTT
TRBJ2-7	NA	many	TRBV7-2	CASSPVGYRDEQYF	TGTGCCAGCAGCCCAGTCGGGTATAGGGACGAGCAGTACTTC
TRBJ2-7	NA	many	TRBV28	CASARVGGDYEQYF	TGTGCCAGTGCTCGGGTGGGGGGCGACTACGAGCAGTACTTC
TRBJ2-1	TRBD2	many	TRBV28	CASSRGGGGFGEQFF	TGTGCCAGCAGTCGGGGTGGGGGGGGATTCGGTGAGCAGTTCTTC
TRBJ2-7	TRBD1	many	TRBV20-1	CSAREPGTGAYEQYF	TGCAGTGCTAGGGAGCCCGGGACAGGGGCCTACGAGCAGTACTTC
TRBJ2-3	TRBD2	many	TRBV6-6	CASSYRGTSSDTQYF	TGTGCCAGCAGTTACAGGGGGACTAGTTCGGATACGCAGTATTTT
TRBJ1-4	NA	many	TRBV18	CASSPLDRNEKLFF	TGTGCCAGCTCACCCCTGGACAGAAATGAAAAACTGTTTTTT
TRBJ1-2	NA	many	TRBV5-4	CASSPEPGGDGYTF	TGTGCCAGCAGCCCTGAACCCGGGGGTGATGGCTACACCTTC
TRBJ1-5	NA	many	TRBV2	CASSEGQVSNQPQHF	TGTGCCAGCAGTGAGGGTCAGGTTAGCAATCAGCCCCAGCATTTT
TRBJ2-7	TRBD1	few	TRBV19	CASSDNRGSYEQYF	TGTGCCAGTAGTGACAACAGGGGCTCCTACGAGCAGTACTTC
TRBJ1-4	NA	many	TRBV30	CAYDPGVEKLFF	TGTGCCTATGACCCCGGGGTCGAAAAACTGTTTTTT
TRBJ2-3	NA	few	TRBV6-1	CACSRVRDADTQYF	TGTGCCTGCAGTAGAGTGCGGGACGCAGATACGCAGTATTTT
TRBJ2-1	NA	many	TRBV6-6	CASSLMPHREGYEQFF	TGTGCCAGCAGTTTGATGCCCCACAGGGAAGGCTATGAGCAGTTCTTC
TRBJ2-5	TRBD2	many	TRBV25-1	CASSLTGTSGEETQYF	TGTGCCAGCAGTTTAACCGGGACTAGCGGGGAGGAGACCCAGTACTTC
TRBJ2-7	TRBD1	many	TRBV5-4	CAIRTGDGEQYF	TGTGCCATTAGGACAGGGGACGGCGAGCAGTACTTC
TRBJ2-7	NA	many	TRBV3-1	CASSPYVGDSYEQYF	TGTGCCAGCAGCCCCTATGTGGGAGACTCCTACGAGCAGTACTTC
TRBJ2-2	NA	NA	TRBV28	CACSLLDLDTGELFF	TGTGCCTGCAGTTTGCTTGATTTGGACACTGGGGAGCTGTTTTTT
TRBJ1-1	NA	many	TRBV11-2	CASSLAGGNTEAFF	TGTGCCAGCAGCTTAGCTGGGGGAAACACTGAAGCTTTCTTT
TRBJ2-7	TRBD1	NA	TRBV11-3	CASSYPGQGYEQYF	TGTGCCAGCAGCTATCCGGGACAGGGCTACGAGCAGTACTTC
TRBJ1-4	NA	many	TRBV18	CASSRGANEKLFF	TGTGCCAGCTCTCGGGGGGCTAATGAAAAACTGTTTTTT
TRBJ2-7	NA	few	TRBV28	CAISFGGEGNEQYF	TGTGCCATCAGTTTCGGTGGGGAAGGCAACGAGCAGTACTTC
TRBJ1-5	NA	many	TRBV29-1	CSVQTYSNQPQHF	TGCAGCGTACAGACTTATAGCAATCAGCCCCAGCATTTT
TRBJ2-7	TRBD2	many	TRBV11-2	CASSPSGSYEQYF	TGTGCCAGCAGCCCTAGCGGTTCCTACGAGCAGTACTTC
TRBJ1-5	NA	many	TRBV27	CASSRWAGRGSNQPQHF	TGTGCCAGCAGCCGGTGGGCAGGGAGGGGTAGCAATCAGCCCCAGCATTTT
TRBJ2-2	NA	NA	TRBV3-1	CASSRAGGARGGELFF	TGTGCCAGCAGCCGGGCAGGGGGGGCGCGCGGCGGGGAGCTGTTTTTT
TRBJ2-3	NA	many	TRBV3-1	CASMGRGGDTDTQYF	TGTGCCAGCATGGGGAGAGGAGGGGACACAGATACGCAGTATTTT